The 11 T cell receptor beta chains reported below all come from one sample, sequenced in a study of memory CD4+ T cells and cytomegalovirus serostatus. Profiling relied on immunoSEQ multiplex PCR, and the TCRdb table lists in-frame clones only, not all of them. The sample gives 40,000 to 55,000 clones, roughly 78% of which show up once; about 0.64% is in the top ten. Single viable CD3+CD4+CD8-CD45RO+ cells were sorted as the memory CD4+ T cells. Material: memory CD4+ T cells from blood. These receptors were taken from an adult in good health and CMV-seronegative.

The J gene is TRBJ2-7, the V gene TRBV19; tentative D call: TRBD2 (6 bases). The V end lost 7 bases, the J end lost 2 bases, and 18 bases lay between the germline ends. This CDR3 comprises 15 residues. The germline CDR1 and CDR2 sequences are LNHDA and SQIVND (reference sequence). Here the CDR3 reads CASKGIGGKPYEQYF. The CDR3, as DNA: TGTGCCAGTAAGGGGATCGGCGGGAAGCCCTACGAGCAGTACTTC.

The CDR3 nucleotides are TGTGCCAGCAGTGAGAGACAGGGGGTAGGTTACACCTTC. Its protein product is CASSERQGVGYTF. This rearrangement joins TRBV27 to TRBJ1-2; 9 nucleotides match TRBD1. The J segment lost 11 bases and the V segment lost 5 bases, leaving 9 bases of the junction unmatched. This CDR3 comprises 13 residues. Germline CDR1 is MNHEY and CDR2 is SMNVEV (reference sequence).

The rearrangement uses TRBV18 and TRBJ2-6; no clear D gene. V was trimmed by 1 base and J by 2 bases, leaving 6 bases between them. The CDR3 loop spans 15 amino acids. CDR1 KGHSH and CDR2 LQKENI come from the germline V gene. CDR3: CASSPLGAGANVLTF. In nucleotides, the CDR3 is TGTGCCAGCTCACCACTTGGGGCTGGGGCCAACGTCCTGACTTTC. Full variable domain (remainder filled in from reference TRBV18 and TRBJ2-6): NAGVMQNPRHLVRRRGQEARLRCSPMKGHSHVYWYRQLPEEGLKFMVYLQKENIIDESGMPKERFSAEFPKEGPSILRIQQVVRGDSAAYFCASSPLGAGANVLTFGAGSRLTVL.

This clone has only a few counts. The chain carries TRBV5-1 and TRBJ1-5; perhaps TRBD1 as D (6 bases). The CDR3 covers 14 residues. With 4 bases removed from V and 8 bases from J, the gap between germline ends came to 16 bases. Germline values: CDR1 SGHRS, CDR2 YFSETQ. The CDR3 DNA reads as TGCGCCAGCAGCGTCCAAGGGGGATCGGAGCCCCAGCATTTT. Protein product: CASSVQGGSEPQHF.

The chain employs TRBV7-2 and TRBJ1-2; 12 nucleotides match TRBD1. Trimming removed 3 bases from V and 0 bases from J; junction bases left unmatched: 5. CDR1 is SGHTA and CDR2 is FQGNSA in the germline V gene. This CDR3 is 17 amino acids long. The chain's CDR3 is CASSLGTGGASNYGYTF. In DNA form, the CDR3 reads TGTGCCAGCAGCTTGGGGACAGGGGGCGCATCTAACTATGGCTACACCTTC. The variable domain in full, with the rest retrieved from reference TRBV7-2 and TRBJ1-2, is GAGVSQSPSNKVTEKGKDVELRCDPISGHTALYWYRQSLGQGLEFLIYFQGNSAPDKSGLPSDRFSAERTGGSVSTLTIQRTQQEDSAVYLCASSLGTGGASNYGYTFGSGTRLTVV.

V usage is TRBV6-5 and J usage is TRBJ1-3; D is possibly TRBD1 (5 bases). With 8 bases removed from V and 2 bases from J, the gap between germline ends came to 7 bases. CDR1 and CDR2 (germline): MNHEY, SVGAGI. The CDR3 has 12 amino acids. CDR3 region: CASRGPGNTIYF. The CDR3 bases are TGTGCCAGCCGGGGCCCTGGAAACACCATATATTTT.

This rearrangement joins TRBV5-1 to TRBJ2-3; 12 bases align to TRBD2. CDR1 is SGHRS, CDR2 YFSETQ, per germline. After removal of 2 bases from V and 2 bases from J, the junction contained 3 bases not matched to a gene. This CDR3 is built from 16 residues. The CDR3 nucleotides read TGCGCCAGCAGCTTCCGGACTAGCGGGAACACAGATACGCAGTATTTT. Translated: CASSFRTSGNTDTQYF.

V usage is TRBV10-2 and J usage is TRBJ1-2, with 8 bases matching TRBD1. The CDR3 contains 15 residues. CDR1 and CDR2 (germline): WSHSY, SAAADI. Trimming took 3 bases from V and 2 from J; bases not matched to a gene: 5. The CDR3 is CASSDPDRANYGYTF. The CDR3 region has the DNA TGCGCCAGCAGTGACCCGGACAGGGCAAACTATGGCTACACCTTC.

The rearrangement links TRBV30 to TRBJ2-7; TRBD1 matches at 7 bases. CDR3 size: 13 residues. The germline V gene encodes CDR1 GTSNPN and CDR2 SVGIG (reference sequence). Trimming at V came to 4 bases and at J to 2 bases, leaving 5 bases not matched to a gene. The CDR3 protein is CAWNRGGAYEQYF. The CDR3 nucleotides are TGTGCCTGGAACAGAGGGGGCGCCTACGAGCAGTACTTC.

V and J are TRBV5-1 and TRBJ2-7, with 7 bases matching TRBD1. Per germline, CDR1 SGHRS and CDR2 YFSETQ. Trimming at V came to 0 bases and at J to 3 bases, leaving 18 bases not matched to a gene. The length of the CDR3 is 19 residues. The CDR3 nucleotides read TGCGCCAGCAGCTTGGACCCCACCGGGACAGAAAAATCTTTCTACGAGCAGTACTTC. It yields the protein CASSLDPTGTEKSFYEQYF.

The rearrangement links TRBV15 to TRBJ2-1; D gene unclear. The germline V gene encodes CDR1 LNHNV and CDR2 YYDKDF (reference sequence). The CDR3 is 13 amino acids. The V gene lost 0 bases and the J gene lost 4 bases, with 4 bases spanning the gap. CDR3 DNA: TGTGCCACCAGCAGAGACTTTTACAATGAGCAGTTCTTC. It codes for CATSRDFYNEQFF.